This T cell receptor beta chain derives from a study of blood T cell repertoires in COVID-19. Background on the study: Sites across the United States, Italy and Spain contributed samples from acute and convalescent COVID-19. Sample material is recorded as cDNA or gDNA derived from T cells, B-cell-depleted T cells, or PBMCs.

Measured with immunoSEQ multiplex PCR; TCRdb has only the in-frame clones, and not every one. The sample yields approximately 170,000 clones, around 85% seen once. The sequenced material came from peripheral blood. The receptor's source is a man in his sixties with active or convalescent COVID-19.

The CDR3 sequence is CASSLEVWDSNTEAFF. DNA for the CDR3: TGTGCCAGCAGCTTGGAGGTGTGGGACAGCAACACTGAAGCTTTCTTT. The V gene is TRBV5-6, the J gene TRBJ1-1, with 7 nucleotides matching TRBD1. The germline CDR1 and CDR2 sequences are SGHDT and YYEEEE. The CDR3 has 16 residues. Trimming at V came to 0 bases and at J to 2 bases, leaving 7 bases not matched to a gene.